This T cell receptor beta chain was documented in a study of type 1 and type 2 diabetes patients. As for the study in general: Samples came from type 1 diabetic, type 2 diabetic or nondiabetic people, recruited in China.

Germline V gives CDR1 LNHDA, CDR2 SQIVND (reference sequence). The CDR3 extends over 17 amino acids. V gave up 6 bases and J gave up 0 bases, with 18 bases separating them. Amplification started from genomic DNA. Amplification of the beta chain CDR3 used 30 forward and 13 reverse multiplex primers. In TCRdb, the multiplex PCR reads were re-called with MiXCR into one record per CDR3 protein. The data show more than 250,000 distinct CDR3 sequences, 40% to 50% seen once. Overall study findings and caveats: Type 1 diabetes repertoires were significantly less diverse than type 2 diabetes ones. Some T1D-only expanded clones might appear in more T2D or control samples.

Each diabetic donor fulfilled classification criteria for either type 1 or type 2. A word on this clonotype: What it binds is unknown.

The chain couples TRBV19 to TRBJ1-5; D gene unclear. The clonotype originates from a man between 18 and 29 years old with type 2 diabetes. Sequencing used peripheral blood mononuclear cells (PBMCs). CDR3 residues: CASSNGHLLYSNQPQHF. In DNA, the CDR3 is TGTGCCAGTAGCAACGGCCATCTCCTGTATAGCAATCAGCCCCAGCATTTT.